The 23 T cell receptor beta chains listed next were all sequenced from one sample in a study of blood T cell repertoires in COVID-19. Assay used: immunoSEQ multiplex PCR; TCRdb lists only in-frame clones, some missing. In the table there are 310,000 or so clones, roughly 86% of which are singletons. Sequences were obtained from peripheral blood. The receptors were gathered from a man in his sixties or seventies with acute or convalescent COVID-19.

This chain connects TRBV2 to TRBJ2-5, with 10 bases aligning to TRBD2. This CDR3 region has 14 residues. CDR1 and CDR2 from the germline V gene are SNHLY and FYNNEI. The junction had 6 bases not matched to a gene; V was cut back by 6 bases and J by 5 bases. This chain's CDR3 is CASSKGLAIETQYF. In DNA, the CDR3 is TGTGCCAGCAGCAAGGGACTAGCGATTGAGACCCAGTACTTC.

J is TRBJ1-2 and V is TRBV28; no definite D call. V lost 7 bases and J 0 bases, leaving 15 bases between the germline ends. The CDR3 has 15 amino acids. The germline V gene has CDR1 MDHEN and CDR2 SYDVKM. The CDR3 nucleotides are TGTGCCAGCACCCCCGCCGCGGGGACTAACTATGGCTACACCTTC. Translating gives CASTPAAGTNYGYTF.

The chain is built from TRBV28 and TRBJ2-7, with a weak D call TRBD2 (6 bases). Germline V gene data show CDR1 as MDHEN and CDR2 as SYDVKM. This CDR3 is 16 amino acids long. Between the trimmed V and J ends, which lost 5 bases and 0 bases, there was a span of 17 bases. CDR3 in DNA: TGTGCCAGCAGTCCCCCCCGGGCGGGGAGCTCCTACGAGCAGTACTTC. This codes for CASSPPRAGSSYEQYF.

The gene calls are TRBV20-1 and TRBJ1-4; the D gene is possibly TRBD1 (5 bases). V was shortened by 3 bases and J by 5 bases, with 13 bases between the two germline ends. From germline, CDR1 is DFQATT and CDR2 SNEGSKA (reference sequence). The length of the CDR3 is 14 residues. Here the CDR3 reads CSASRVGVNEKLFF. Written as DNA, the CDR3 is TGCAGTGCTAGTAGGGTAGGGGTCAATGAAAAACTGTTTTTT.

The chain uses TRBV9 and TRBJ2-1; 12 bases map to TRBD2. This CDR3 region has 15 residues. V trimming: 3 bases; J trimming: 6 bases; junction bases outside the gene matches: 4. Looked up from germline, CDR1 is SGDLS and CDR2 is YYNGEE. This chain's CDR3 is CASSARLAGVNEQFF. The CDR3 bases are TGTGCCAGCAGCGCCAGACTAGCGGGAGTCAATGAGCAGTTCTTC.

The V and J genes are TRBV5-1 and TRBJ2-1; 7 bases are a match to TRBD2. CDR1 and CDR2 (germline): SGHRS, YFSETQ. CDR3 length equals 14 residues. V dropped 9 bases and J dropped 4; count of bases not matched to a gene: 10. Written as DNA, the CDR3 is TGCGCCACCCGCCTAGCGGAAACTTACAATGAGCAGTTCTTC. Its protein product is CATRLAETYNEQFF.

The rearrangement joins TRBV19 to TRBJ2-7; the match to TRBD1 covers 10 bases. Trimming removed 5 bases from V and 4 bases from J; junction bases left unmatched: 8. The CDR3 has 15 residues. CDR1 is LNHDA and CDR2 is SQIVND in the germline V gene (reference sequence). The CDR3 spells CASSGGDRGGYEQYF. In nucleotides, the CDR3 is TGTGCCAGTAGTGGCGGGGACAGGGGTGGGTACGAGCAGTACTTC.

The rearrangement joins TRBV29-1 to TRBJ2-5; D is possibly TRBD1 (5 bases). The ends were cut back, 4 bases at V and 3 bases at J, with 12 bases in the middle. Germline V gene data show CDR1 as SQVTM and CDR2 as ANQGSEA. The CDR3 is 13 amino acids. This CDR3 is CSVVVTVKETQYF. The CDR3 DNA reads TGCAGCGTTGTAGTGACAGTTAAAGAGACCCAGTACTTC.

V gene TRBV6-5 combines with J gene TRBJ1-2, with unresolved D. V dropped 0 bases and J dropped 0 bases, with 8 bases sitting between them. The CDR3 is 15 residues long. Germline values: CDR1 MNHEY, CDR2 SVGAGI. The CDR3 region has the DNA TGTGCCAGCAGTTACTCTACCGGGACTAACTATGGCTACACCTTC. Protein product: CASSYSTGTNYGYTF.

The chain uses TRBV4-2 and TRBJ2-7; 10 nucleotides line up with TRBD1. This CDR3 region has 14 residues. Unmatched junction bases numbered 3, after V lost 3 bases and J lost 4 bases. Germline CDR1 and CDR2: LGHNA and YNFKEQ. Here the CDR3 DNA reads TGTGCCAGCAGCCAGAGGGACAGGGGTTACGAGCAGTACTTC. Encoded protein: CASSQRDRGYEQYF.

The gene calls are TRBV15 and TRBJ1-5; a possible D gene is TRBD1 (6 bases). V was shortened by 1 base and J by 5 bases, with 6 bases between the two germline ends. This CDR3 is built from 13 residues. CDR1 and CDR2 from the germline V gene are LNHNV and YYDKDF (reference sequence). CDR3 amino acids: CATSRAGDQPQHF. The CDR3 DNA reads TGTGCCACCAGCAGAGCAGGGGATCAGCCCCAGCATTTT.

The J gene is TRBJ1-4, the V gene TRBV2, with D unresolved. The CDR3 covers 13 residues. Trimming took 7 bases from V and 8 from J, leaving 14 bases between them. Looked up from germline, CDR1 is SNHLY and CDR2 is FYNNEI. The CDR3 spells CASNLSAREKLFF. The CDR3 nucleotides are TGTGCCAGCAATTTAAGCGCGCGCGAAAAACTGTTTTTT.

The chain carries TRBV4-1 and TRBJ2-5; TRBD2 agrees at 8 bases. The V and J ends lost 5 bases and 1 base, in that order; junction bases with no gene match: 12. Looked up from germline, CDR1 is MGHRA and CDR2 is YSYEKL. The CDR3 consists of 17 residues. CDR3 nucleotide sequence: TGCGCCAGCAGCGCGACAAACGGCGCGGGGGGCCAAGAGACCCAGTACTTC. Protein product: CASSATNGAGGQETQYF.

In its sample, this clone was seen once. CDR3 DNA sequence: TGTGCCAGCAGCTTAGGTAACGAGCCCAATCAGCCCCAGCATTTT. Translating gives CASSLGNEPNQPQHF. The chain carries TRBV11-2 and TRBJ1-5, with D uncertain. The germline CDR1 and CDR2 sequences are SGHAT and FQNNGV. The length of the CDR3 is 15 residues. V lost 1 base to trimming and J lost 3 bases, with 10 bases between them.

The chain recombines TRBV2 with TRBJ2-7, with 10 bases that match TRBD1. CDR3 length: 15 residues. Trimming took 10 bases from V and 6 from J; bases not matched to a gene: 15. The germline V gene encodes CDR1 SNHLY and CDR2 FYNNEI. As DNA, the CDR3 is TGTGCCACCACGGGGGACAGGGGCACCTTCCGCGAGCAGTACTTC. Protein sequence: CATTGDRGTFREQYF.

The chain employs TRBV4-2 and TRBJ1-5; D gene uncertain. V was pared by 0 bases and J by 3 bases, with 15 bases between. Germline V gene lookup returns CDR1 LGHNA and CDR2 YNFKEQ. There are 17 residues in the CDR3. This CDR3 is CASSQDSVGGINQPQHF. For the CDR3, the DNA is TGTGCCAGCAGCCAAGATTCGGTAGGAGGGATCAATCAGCCCCAGCATTTT.

The chain links TRBV23-1 to TRBJ2-7; TRBD2 aligns across 7 bases. TRBV23-1 is reported as an ORF; its role is uncertain. This CDR3 has 16 amino acids. J gave up 6 bases and V 6 bases, and 17 bases lay outside the gene matches. The CDR3 nucleotides read TGCGCCAGCAGCCCAGAGGCACTAGCGTGTTGGTGCGAGCAGTACTTC. Amino acid sequence: CASSPEALACWCEQYF.

This rearrangement joins TRBV6-2 or TRBV6-3 to TRBJ2-5; D might be TRBD2 (6 bases). This CDR3 region has 14 residues. CDR1 is MNHEY and CDR2 is SVGEGT in the germline V gene. Trimming left V 7 bases short and J 5 bases short, with 17 bases between. DNA of the CDR3: TGTGCCAGCACCCCACTGGGGGGAAGCGAGACCCAGTACTTC. This sequence encodes CASTPLGGSETQYF.

The CDR3 DNA reads TGTGCCAGCAGCTCGCTAGGACAGCAGAATTCACCCCTCCACTTT. Translation: CASSSLGQQNSPLHF. The genes are TRBV25-1 and TRBJ1-6; D perhaps matches TRBD1 (6 bases). This CDR3 region has 15 residues. CDR1 and CDR2 (germline): MGHDK, SYGVNS. V lost 6 bases and J 7 bases, leaving 16 bases between the germline ends.

The chain carries TRBV9 and TRBJ1-2; 7 nucleotides match TRBD1. The CDR3 is 15 residues long. Trimming cost V 3 bases and J 4 bases; bases outside gene matches: 9. Germline CDR1 is SGDLS and CDR2 is YYNGEE. The CDR3 coding sequence is TGTGCCAGCAGCGCCGCTCGACAGGGCCCCTATGGCTACACCTTC. Protein: CASSAARQGPYGYTF.

The rearrangement uses TRBV28 and TRBJ2-5, with TRBD2 matching over 8 bases. Germline trimming cut 2 bases from V and 5 bases from J; bases unmatched to any gene: 10. The CDR3 has 16 amino acids. Germline V gives CDR1 MDHEN, CDR2 SYDVKM. The CDR3, as DNA: TGTGCCAGCAGTTTAAACCGGGGGGGCCGTAGGGAGACCCAGTACTTC. Its protein product is CASSLNRGGRRETQYF.

This clone was counted once. The CDR3 coding sequence is TGTGCCAGCAGCTTTCGGCGGGAGAGGGGGACCCAGTACTTC. Encoded protein: CASSFRRERGTQYF. The chain recombines TRBV7-2 with TRBJ2-5; 7 nucleotides agree with TRBD2. Germline V gene sequence: CDR1 SGHTA, CDR2 FQGNSA. The J segment lost 7 bases and the V segment lost 3 bases, leaving 8 bases of the junction unmatched. The CDR3 loop spans 14 amino acids. Full variable domain (outside the CDR3, taken from reference TRBV7-2 and TRBJ2-5): GAGVSQSPSNKVTEKGKDVELRCDPISGHTALYWYRQSLGQGLEFLIYFQGNSAPDKSGLPSDRFSAERTGGSVSTLTIQRTQQEDSAVYLCASSFRRERGTQYFGPGTRLLVL.

The chain employs TRBV3-1 (or the pseudogene TRBV3-2) and TRBJ2-1; D not certain. Trimming cost V 1 base and J 9 bases, with 7 bases left between them. The CDR3 is 12 residues long. CDR1 and CDR2 (germline): LGHDT, YNNKEL (reference sequence). CDR3: CASSQGYGEQFF. The CDR3 nucleotides are TGTGCCAGCAGCCAAGGGTACGGTGAGCAGTTCTTC.